The entry below gives a single T cell receptor (beta chain) sequence along with its context. Its specificity is unknown. The data derive from a study of CD8+ T cells in alopecia areata. General study results and limits: Clonality exceeded that of normal scalp in lesional scalp, most notably in alopecia totalis/universalis.

The CDR3 is 15 residues long. V shed 4 bases and J shed 7 bases, with 17 bases lying between them. Looked up from germline, CDR1 is MDHEN and CDR2 is SYDVKM. cDNA reverse transcribed from extracted RNA served as the sequencing template. Repertoires were generated with immunoSEQ multiplex PCR, while TCRdb's copy carries only in-frame clones and drops some. The sample has more than 90,000 clones; roughly two fifths are singletons. Alopecia areata patients gave lesional scalp punch biopsies and peripheral blood samples. The clonotype originates from a human donor with alopecia areata. The sample consisted of CD4+ T cells sorted from blood. V and J are TRBV28 and TRBJ2-1; D is possibly TRBD2 (6 bases). CDR3 nucleotide sequence: TGTGCCAGCAGTTGGGTCACGGGAGCCGCTAATGAGCAGTTCTTC. As protein: CASSWVTGAANEQFF.